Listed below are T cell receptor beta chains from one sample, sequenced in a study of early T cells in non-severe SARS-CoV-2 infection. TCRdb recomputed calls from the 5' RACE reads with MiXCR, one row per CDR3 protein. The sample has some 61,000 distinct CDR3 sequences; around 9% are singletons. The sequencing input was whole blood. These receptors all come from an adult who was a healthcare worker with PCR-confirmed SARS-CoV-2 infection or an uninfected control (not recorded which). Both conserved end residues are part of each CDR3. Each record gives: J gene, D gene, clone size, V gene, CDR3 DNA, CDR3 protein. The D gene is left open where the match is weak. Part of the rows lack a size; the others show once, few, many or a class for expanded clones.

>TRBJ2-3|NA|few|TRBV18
TGTGCCAGCTCAAGAAGCTCAGGTCCGATCTTGGGAGATACGCAGTATTTT
CASSRSSGPILGDTQYF
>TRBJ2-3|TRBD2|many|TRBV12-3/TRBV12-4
TGTGCCAGCAGTCAACGACTAGCGGGAGTCACAGATACGCAGTATTTT
CASSQRLAGVTDTQYF
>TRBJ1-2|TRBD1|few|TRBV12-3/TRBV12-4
TGTGCCAGCAGACCCGGGACAGAAGGCCTTTATGGCTACACCTTC
CASRPGTEGLYGYTF
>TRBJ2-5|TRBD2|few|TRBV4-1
TGCGCCAGCAGCCAAGCTGCCAGCGGGGGACAAGAGACCCAGTACTTC
CASSQAASGGQETQYF
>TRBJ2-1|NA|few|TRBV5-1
TGCGCCAGCAGCTTGGACGTCCCATATGAGCAGTTCTTC
CASSLDVPYEQFF
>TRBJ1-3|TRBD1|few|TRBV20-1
TGCAGTGCTAGAGATCAAACAGGGGCTGGAAACACCATATATTTT
CSARDQTGAGNTIYF
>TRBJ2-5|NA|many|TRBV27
TGTGCCAGCAGTTTATACGGGTCGGAGACCCAGTACTTC
CASSLYGSETQYF
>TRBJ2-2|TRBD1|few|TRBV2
TGTGCCAGCAGTGGACTCAGGGGGCGCGCCGGGGAGCTGTTTTTT
CASSGLRGRAGELFF
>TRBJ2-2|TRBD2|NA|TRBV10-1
TGCGCCAGCAGTGTGGGACTAGCGGGGATGCGACCCACCGGGGAGCTGTTTTTT
CASSVGLAGMRPTGELFF
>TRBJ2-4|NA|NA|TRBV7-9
TGTGCCAGCAGCTTATACCTGGGGAGGATAGCCAAAAACATTCAGTACTTC
CASSLYLGRIAKNIQYF
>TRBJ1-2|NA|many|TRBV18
TGTGCCAGCTCACCAGCAGTGGCGAACTATGGCTACACCTTC
CASSPAVANYGYTF
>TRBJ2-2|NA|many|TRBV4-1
TGCGCCAGCAGCCAAGAGCGGGGGGACAGGGCCCCCGGGGAGCTGTTTTTT
CASSQERGDRAPGELFF
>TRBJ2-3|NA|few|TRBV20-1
TGCAGTGCTCTAGGCGGTGGAGGAAGGGGGCAGTATTTT
CSALGGGGRGQYF
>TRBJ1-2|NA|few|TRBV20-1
TGCAGTGCTAGAGAATCCGGGCAGGCTGGGACTTATGGCTACACCTTC
CSARESGQAGTYGYTF
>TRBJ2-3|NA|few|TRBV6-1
TGTGCCAGCAGTGATCCGGCCCCCAGGGATACGCAGTATTTT
CASSDPAPRDTQYF
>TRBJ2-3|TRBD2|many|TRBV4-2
TGTGCCAGCAGCCCAGCGGGGGGCCGGGGAGATACGCAGTATTTT
CASSPAGGRGDTQYF
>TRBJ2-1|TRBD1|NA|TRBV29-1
TGCAGCATAGAGGGACAGGGAGGTTGGGAGCAGTTCTTC
CSIEGQGGWEQFF
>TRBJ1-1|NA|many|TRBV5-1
TGCGCCAGCAGCTGGGGGAAGAACACTGAAGCTTTCTTT
CASSWGKNTEAFF
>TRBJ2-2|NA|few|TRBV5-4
TGTGCCAGCAGCCCCGGCGCCCGGGCGAACACCGGGGAGCTGTTTTTT
CASSPGARANTGELFF
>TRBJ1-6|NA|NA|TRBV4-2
TGTGCCAGCAGCCCTGGGGGCTATAATTCACCCCTCCACTTT
CASSPGGYNSPLHF
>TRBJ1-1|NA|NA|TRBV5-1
TGCGCCAGCAGCTTTGAGGTGAACACTGAAGCTTTCTTT
CASSFEVNTEAFF
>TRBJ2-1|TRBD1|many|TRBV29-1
TGCAGCGGTGAATGGGACAGGGAACGGGAGCAGTTCTTC
CSGEWDREREQFF
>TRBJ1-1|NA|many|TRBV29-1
TGCAGCGTTGAACCACTTTTCGGGGGTGCTTTCTTT
CSVEPLFGGAFF
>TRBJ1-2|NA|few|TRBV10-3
TGTGCCACCTCGGGTCGCTCGTGGGATGGCTACACCTTC
CATSGRSWDGYTF
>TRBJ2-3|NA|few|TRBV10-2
TGCGCCAGCAAACTGCCAAGCACAGATACGCAGTATTTT
CASKLPSTDTQYF
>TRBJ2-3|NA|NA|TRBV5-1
TGCGCCAGCAGCCCGGATCCTGCCGATACGCAGTATTTT
CASSPDPADTQYF
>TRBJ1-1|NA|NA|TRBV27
TGTGCCAGCAGTCGCTGGGCTAATACTGAAGCTTTCTTT
CASSRWANTEAFF
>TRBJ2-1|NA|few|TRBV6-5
TGTGCCAGCAGTTACTCGGGACCTCTGGGGAACAATGAGCAGTTCTTC
CASSYSGPLGNNEQFF
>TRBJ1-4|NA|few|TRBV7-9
TGTGCCAGCAGCTTGGACCGACTCGGCGAAAAACTGTTTTTT
CASSLDRLGEKLFF
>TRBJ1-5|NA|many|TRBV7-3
TGTGCCAGCAGTCCTCAGGGGAATCAGCCCCAGCATTTT
CASSPQGNQPQHF
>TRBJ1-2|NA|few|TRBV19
TGTGCCAGTAGTATAGGGACGATCCGGGACTATGGCTACACCTTC
CASSIGTIRDYGYTF
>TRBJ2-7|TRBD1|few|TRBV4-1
TGCGCCAGCAGCGCCGGGACAGGGTCTCGGGAGCAGTACTTC
CASSAGTGSREQYF
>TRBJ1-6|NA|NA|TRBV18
TGTGCCAGCTCAGCAGGTGGCCGTGATTCACCCCTCCACTTT
CASSAGGRDSPLHF
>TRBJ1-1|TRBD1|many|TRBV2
TGTGCCAGCAGTGAGCAGGGGGCGAAGCTCACTGAAGCTTTCTTT
CASSEQGAKLTEAFF
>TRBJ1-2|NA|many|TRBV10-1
TGCGCCAGCAGTGACGGCTATGGCTACACCTTC
CASSDGYGYTF
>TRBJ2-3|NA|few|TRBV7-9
TGTGCCAGCAGCCCCCTCTCGCGCGGGGGCACAGATACGCAGTATTTT
CASSPLSRGGTDTQYF
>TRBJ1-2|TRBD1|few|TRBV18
TGTGCCAGCTCACCTCAGGGGGGCTATGGCTACACCTTC
CASSPQGGYGYTF
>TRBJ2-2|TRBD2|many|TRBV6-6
TGTGCCAGCAGTGACGGACTAGCGGCCCACACCGGGGAGCTGTTTTTT
CASSDGLAAHTGELFF
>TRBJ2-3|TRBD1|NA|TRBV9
TGTGCCAGCAGCCGTATCGGGACAGGGGGCACAGATACGCAGTATTTT
CASSRIGTGGTDTQYF
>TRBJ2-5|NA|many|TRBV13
TGTGCCAGCAGCCGAGGCCGGGGGAAGGAGACCCAGTACTTC
CASSRGRGKETQYF
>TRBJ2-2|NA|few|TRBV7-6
TGTGCCAGCAGCCCGAATACATGGGAGCCCGGGGAGCTGTTTTTT
CASSPNTWEPGELFF
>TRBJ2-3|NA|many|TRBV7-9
TGTGCCAGCAGCTTGACAGATACGCAGTATTTT
CASSLTDTQYF
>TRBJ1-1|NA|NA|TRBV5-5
TGTGCCAGCAGTCAAACACGGATTGAAGCTTTCTTT
CASSQTRIEAFF
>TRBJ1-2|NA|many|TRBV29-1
TGCAGCGTTGCGAGGGGGAACTATGGCTACACCTTC
CSVARGNYGYTF
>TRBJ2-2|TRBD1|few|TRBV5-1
TGCGCCAGCACATCCGGGACAGGGCTTAACACCGGGGAGCTGTTTTTT
CASTSGTGLNTGELFF
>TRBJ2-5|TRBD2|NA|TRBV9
TGTGCCAGCAGCGGGAGGACTAGCGGCAACCAAGAGACCCAGTACTTC
CASSGRTSGNQETQYF
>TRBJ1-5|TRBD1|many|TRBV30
TGTGCCTGGAGTATGGGACAGGGTCATCAGCCCCAGCATTTT
CAWSMGQGHQPQHF
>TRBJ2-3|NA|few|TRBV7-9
TGTGCCAGCAGCTTAGCGGGGATACTCACAGATACGCAGTATTTT
CASSLAGILTDTQYF
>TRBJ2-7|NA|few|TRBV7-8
TGTGCCAGCAGCCCTAGCCCCGGGGGCCTTACCTACGAGCAGTACTTC
CASSPSPGGLTYEQYF
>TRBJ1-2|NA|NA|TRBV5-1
TGCGCCAGCAGCCAAAACCGGGATGTCAACGGCTACACCTTC
CASSQNRDVNGYTF
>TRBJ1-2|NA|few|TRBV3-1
TGTGCCAGCAGCCCTCTAGGTCGCGATGGCTACACCTTC
CASSPLGRDGYTF
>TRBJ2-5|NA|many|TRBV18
TGTGCCAGCTCACGGGTGGAAGAGACCCAGTACTTC
CASSRVEETQYF
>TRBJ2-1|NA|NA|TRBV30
TGTGCCGATGGCAGGGGTTTTAATGAGCAGTTCTTC
CADGRGFNEQFF